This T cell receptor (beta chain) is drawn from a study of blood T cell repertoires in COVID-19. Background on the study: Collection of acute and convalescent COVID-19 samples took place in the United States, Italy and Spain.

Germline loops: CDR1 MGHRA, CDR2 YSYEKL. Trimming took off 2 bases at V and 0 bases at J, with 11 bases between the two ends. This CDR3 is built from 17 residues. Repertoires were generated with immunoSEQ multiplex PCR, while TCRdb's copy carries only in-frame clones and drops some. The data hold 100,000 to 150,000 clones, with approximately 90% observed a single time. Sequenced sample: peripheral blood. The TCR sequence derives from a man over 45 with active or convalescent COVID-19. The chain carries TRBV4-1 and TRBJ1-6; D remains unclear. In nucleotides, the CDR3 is TGCGCCAGCAGCCAATCCAAATATAGCTCCTATAATTCACCCCTCCACTTT. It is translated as CASSQSKYSSYNSPLHF.